The 2 T cell receptor beta chains below come from one sample, sequenced in a study of T cell changes during pregnancy in multiple sclerosis. Generated by immunoSEQ multiplex PCR, the TCRdb table keeps only in-frame clones and is missing some. Here the sample spans under 85,000 clones, roughly 90% being singletons. This sample comprised peripheral blood, obtained after pregnancy. These receptors came from a female donor in good health, enrolled as a control in a pregnancy study.

The chain combines TRBV11-3 with TRBJ2-2; D is perhaps TRBD1 (7 bases). From germline, CDR1 is SGHNT and CDR2 YENEEA. Trimming pared 5 bases from V and 0 bases from J, leaving 13 bases between. The CDR3 has 16 amino acids. The CDR3 loop reads CASSPRGTANTGELFF. The CDR3 DNA reads TGTGCCAGCAGCCCACGCGGGACAGCGAACACCGGGGAGCTGTTTTTT.

This chain joins TRBV7-9 and TRBJ1-2, with 8 bases lining up with TRBD1. CDR1 SEHNR and CDR2 FQNEAQ come from the germline V gene (reference sequence). CDR3 length equals 15 residues. The V segment lost 2 bases and the J segment 6 bases; nucleotides outside the gene matches: 8. The CDR3 nucleotides read TGTGCCAGCAGCTTAAACACAGGGGGGGTAGATGGCTACACCTTC. It codes for CASSLNTGGVDGYTF.